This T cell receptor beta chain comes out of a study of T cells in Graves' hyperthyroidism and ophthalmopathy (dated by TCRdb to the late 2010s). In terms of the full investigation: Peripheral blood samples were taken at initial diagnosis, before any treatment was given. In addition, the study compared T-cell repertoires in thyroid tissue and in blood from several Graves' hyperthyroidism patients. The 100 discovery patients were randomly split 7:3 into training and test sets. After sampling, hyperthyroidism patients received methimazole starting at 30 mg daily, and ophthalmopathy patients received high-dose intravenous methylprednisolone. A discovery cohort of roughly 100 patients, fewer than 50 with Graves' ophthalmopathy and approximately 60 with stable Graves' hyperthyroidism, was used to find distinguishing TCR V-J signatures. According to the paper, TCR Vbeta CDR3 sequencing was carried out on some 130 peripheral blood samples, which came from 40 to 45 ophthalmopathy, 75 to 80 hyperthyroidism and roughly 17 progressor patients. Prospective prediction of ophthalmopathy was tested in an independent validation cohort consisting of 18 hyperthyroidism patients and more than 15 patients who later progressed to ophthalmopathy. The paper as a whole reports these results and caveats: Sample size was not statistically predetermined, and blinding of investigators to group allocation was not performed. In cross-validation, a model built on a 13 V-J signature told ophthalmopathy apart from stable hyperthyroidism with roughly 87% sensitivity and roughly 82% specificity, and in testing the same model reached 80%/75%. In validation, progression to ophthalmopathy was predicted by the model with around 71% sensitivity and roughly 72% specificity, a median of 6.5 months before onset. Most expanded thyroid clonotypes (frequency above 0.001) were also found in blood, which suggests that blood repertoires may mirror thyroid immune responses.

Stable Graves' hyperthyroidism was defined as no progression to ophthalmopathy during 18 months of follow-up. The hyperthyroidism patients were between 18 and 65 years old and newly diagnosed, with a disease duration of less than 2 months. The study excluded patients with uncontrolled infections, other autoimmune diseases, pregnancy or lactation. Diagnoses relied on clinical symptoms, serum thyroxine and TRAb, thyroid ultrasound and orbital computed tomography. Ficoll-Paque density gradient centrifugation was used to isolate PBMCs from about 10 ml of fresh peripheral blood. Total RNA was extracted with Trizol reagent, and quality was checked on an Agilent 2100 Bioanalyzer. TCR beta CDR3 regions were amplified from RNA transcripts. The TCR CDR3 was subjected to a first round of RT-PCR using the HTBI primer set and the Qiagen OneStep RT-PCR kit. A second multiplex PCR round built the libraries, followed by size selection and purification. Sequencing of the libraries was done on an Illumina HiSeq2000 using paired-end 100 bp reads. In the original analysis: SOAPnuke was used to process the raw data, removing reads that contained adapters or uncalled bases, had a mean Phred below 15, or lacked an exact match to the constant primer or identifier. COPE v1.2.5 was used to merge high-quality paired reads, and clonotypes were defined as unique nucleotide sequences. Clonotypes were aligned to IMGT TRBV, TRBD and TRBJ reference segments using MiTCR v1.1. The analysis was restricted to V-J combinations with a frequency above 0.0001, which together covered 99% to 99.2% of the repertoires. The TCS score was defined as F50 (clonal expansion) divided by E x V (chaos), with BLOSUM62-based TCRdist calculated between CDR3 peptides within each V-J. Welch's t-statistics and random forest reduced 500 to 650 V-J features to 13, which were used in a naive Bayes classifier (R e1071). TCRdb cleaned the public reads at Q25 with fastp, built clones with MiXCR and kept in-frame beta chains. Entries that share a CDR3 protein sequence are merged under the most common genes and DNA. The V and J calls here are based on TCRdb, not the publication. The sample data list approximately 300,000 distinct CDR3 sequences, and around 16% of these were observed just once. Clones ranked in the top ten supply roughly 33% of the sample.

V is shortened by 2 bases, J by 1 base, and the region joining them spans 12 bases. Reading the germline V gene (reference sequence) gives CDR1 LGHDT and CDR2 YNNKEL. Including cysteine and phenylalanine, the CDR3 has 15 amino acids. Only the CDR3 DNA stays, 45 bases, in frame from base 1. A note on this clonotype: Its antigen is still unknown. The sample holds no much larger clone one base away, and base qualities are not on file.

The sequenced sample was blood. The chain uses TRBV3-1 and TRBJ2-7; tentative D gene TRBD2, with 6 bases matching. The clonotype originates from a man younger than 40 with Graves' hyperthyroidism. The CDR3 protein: CASSQLDGGSYEQYF. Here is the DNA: TGTGCCAGCAGCCAACTCGACGGGGGATCCTACGAGCAGTACTTC.